This TCR beta chain was sequenced during a study of control samples from healthy donors and cancer patients. This table comes from immunoSEQ multiplex PCR, and its TCRdb copy is limited to in-frame clones, with some not included. The profile shows more than 50,000 clones, 75% to 95% of them singletons. This CDR3 region has 18 residues. Trimming took 0 bases from V and 3 from J, leaving 20 bases between them. Germline V lookup: CDR1 LGHDT, CDR2 YNNKEL (reference sequence). Sequencing was performed on PBMCs. The chain employs TRBV3-1 (or the pseudogene TRBV3-2) and TRBJ2-5; possibly TRBD1 or TRBD2 for D (6 bases each). The clonotype originates from a woman in her 50s with colorectal cancer. The CDR3 here is CASSQDRGGGPVKETQYF. DNA of the CDR3: TGTGCCAGCAGCCAAGATCGTGGAGGGGGACCTGTTAAAGAGACCCAGTACTTC.